This TCR beta chain was obtained from a study of tumor-infiltrating lymphocytes in oesophageal squamous cell carcinoma. TCRdb redid the calling of the PCR reads with MiXCR, one entry per CDR3 protein. The repertoire holds 20,000 or so distinct CDR3 sequences, with around 41% as singletons. This clonotype was sampled from a male donor with esophageal squamous cell carcinoma. What was sequenced was esophageal tumor tissue.

CDR3 in DNA: TGTGCCAGCAGCTACCGGGACTATAGAAATGAGCAGTTCTTC. It yields the protein CASSYRDYRNEQFF. The V call is TRBV7-8, the J call TRBJ2-1, with 7 bases fitting TRBD2. The length of the CDR3 is 14 residues. The J segment lost 7 bases and the V segment lost 4 bases, leaving 7 bases of the junction unmatched. From germline, CDR1 is SGHVS and CDR2 FQNEAQ. The complete variable domain, with remaining parts taken from reference TRBV7-8 and TRBJ2-1, reads GAGVSQSPRYKVAKRGQDVALRCDPISGHVSLFWYQQALGQGPEFLTYFQNEAQLDKSGLPSDRFFAERPEGSVSTLKIQRTQQEDSAVYLCASSYRDYRNEQFFGPGTRLTVL.